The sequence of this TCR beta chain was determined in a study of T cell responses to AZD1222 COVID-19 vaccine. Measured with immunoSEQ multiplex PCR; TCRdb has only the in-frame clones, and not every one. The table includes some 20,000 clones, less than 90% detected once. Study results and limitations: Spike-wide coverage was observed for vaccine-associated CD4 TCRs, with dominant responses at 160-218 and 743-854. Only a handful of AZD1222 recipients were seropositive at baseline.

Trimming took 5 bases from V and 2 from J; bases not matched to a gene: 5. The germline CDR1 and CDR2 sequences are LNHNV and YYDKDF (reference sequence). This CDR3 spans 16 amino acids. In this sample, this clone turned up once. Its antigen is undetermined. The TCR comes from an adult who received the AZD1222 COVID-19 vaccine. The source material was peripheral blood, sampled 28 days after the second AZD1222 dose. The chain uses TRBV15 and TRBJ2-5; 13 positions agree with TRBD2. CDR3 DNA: TGTGCCACCAGCGGGGGGACTAGCGGGACACAAGAGACCCAGTACTTC. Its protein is CATSGGTSGTQETQYF.